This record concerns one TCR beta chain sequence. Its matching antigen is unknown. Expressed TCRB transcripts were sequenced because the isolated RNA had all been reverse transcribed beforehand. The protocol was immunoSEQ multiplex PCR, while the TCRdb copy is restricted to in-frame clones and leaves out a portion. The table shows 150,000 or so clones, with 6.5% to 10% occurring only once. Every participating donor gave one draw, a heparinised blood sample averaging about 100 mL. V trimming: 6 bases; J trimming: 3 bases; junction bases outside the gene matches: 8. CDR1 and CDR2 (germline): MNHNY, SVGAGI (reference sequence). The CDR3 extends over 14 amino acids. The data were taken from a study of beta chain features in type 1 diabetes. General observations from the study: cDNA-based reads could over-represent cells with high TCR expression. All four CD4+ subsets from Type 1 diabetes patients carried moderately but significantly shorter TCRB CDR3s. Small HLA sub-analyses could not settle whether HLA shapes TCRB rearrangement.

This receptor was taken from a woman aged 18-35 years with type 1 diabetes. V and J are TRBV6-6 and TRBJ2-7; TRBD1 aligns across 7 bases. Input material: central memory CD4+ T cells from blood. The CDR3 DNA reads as TGTGCCAGCAGCCCCCAGGCAGGGGGCTACGAGCAGTACTTC. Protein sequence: CASSPQAGGYEQYF.